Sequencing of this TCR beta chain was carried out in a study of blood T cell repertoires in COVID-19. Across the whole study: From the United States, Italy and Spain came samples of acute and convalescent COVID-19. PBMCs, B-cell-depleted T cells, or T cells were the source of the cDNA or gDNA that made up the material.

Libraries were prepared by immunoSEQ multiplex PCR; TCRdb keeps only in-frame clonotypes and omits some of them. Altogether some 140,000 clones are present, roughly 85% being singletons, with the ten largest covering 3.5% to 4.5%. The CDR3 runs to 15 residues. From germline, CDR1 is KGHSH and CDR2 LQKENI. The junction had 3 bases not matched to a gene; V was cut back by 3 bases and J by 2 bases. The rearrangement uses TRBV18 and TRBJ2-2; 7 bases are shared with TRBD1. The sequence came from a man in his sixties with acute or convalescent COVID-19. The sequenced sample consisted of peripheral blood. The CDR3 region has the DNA TGTGCCAGCTCACCGTGGGACAGAAACACCGGGGAGCTGTTTTTT. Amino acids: CASSPWDRNTGELFF.